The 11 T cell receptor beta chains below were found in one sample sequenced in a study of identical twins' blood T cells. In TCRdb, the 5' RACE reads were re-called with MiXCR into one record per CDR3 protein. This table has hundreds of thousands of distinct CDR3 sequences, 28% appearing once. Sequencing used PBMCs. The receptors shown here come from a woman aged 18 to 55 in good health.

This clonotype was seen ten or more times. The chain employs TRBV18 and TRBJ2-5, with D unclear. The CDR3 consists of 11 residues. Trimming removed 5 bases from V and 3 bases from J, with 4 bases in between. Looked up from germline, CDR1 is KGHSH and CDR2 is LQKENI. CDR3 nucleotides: TGTGCCAGCTCAGCAGAAGAGACCCAGTACTTC. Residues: CASSAEETQYF.

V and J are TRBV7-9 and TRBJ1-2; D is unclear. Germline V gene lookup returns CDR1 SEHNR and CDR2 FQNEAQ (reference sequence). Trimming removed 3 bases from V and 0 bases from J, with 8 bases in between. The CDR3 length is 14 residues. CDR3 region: CASSLPEANYGYTF. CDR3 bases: TGTGCCAGCAGCTTGCCAGAGGCTAACTATGGCTACACCTTC.

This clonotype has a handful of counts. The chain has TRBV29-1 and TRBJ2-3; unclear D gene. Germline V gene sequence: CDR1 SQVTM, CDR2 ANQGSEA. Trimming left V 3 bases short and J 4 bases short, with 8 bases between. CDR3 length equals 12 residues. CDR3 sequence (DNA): TGCAGCGTTGACTCCCTGGCAGATACGCAGTATTTT. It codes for CSVDSLADTQYF.

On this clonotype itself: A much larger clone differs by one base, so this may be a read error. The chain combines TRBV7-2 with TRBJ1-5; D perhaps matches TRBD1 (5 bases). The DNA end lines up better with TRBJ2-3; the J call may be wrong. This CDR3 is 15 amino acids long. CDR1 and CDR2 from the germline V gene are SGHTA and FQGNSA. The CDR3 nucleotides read TGTGCCAGCAGCTTAGGTCAGGGTCACAATCAGCCCCAGTATTTT. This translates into CASSLGQGHNQPQYF.

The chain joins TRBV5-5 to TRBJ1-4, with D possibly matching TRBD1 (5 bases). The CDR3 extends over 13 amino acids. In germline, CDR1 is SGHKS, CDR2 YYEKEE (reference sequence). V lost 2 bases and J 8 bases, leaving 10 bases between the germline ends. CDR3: CASSFRVGEKLFF. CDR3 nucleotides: TGTGCCAGCAGCTTCAGGGTAGGGGAAAAACTGTTTTTT.

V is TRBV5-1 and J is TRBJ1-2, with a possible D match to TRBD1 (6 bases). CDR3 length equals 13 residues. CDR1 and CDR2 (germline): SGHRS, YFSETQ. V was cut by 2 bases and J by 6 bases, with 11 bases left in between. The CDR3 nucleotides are TGCGCCAGCAGCTTTAATGGGGGCGATGGCTACACCTTC. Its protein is CASSFNGGDGYTF.

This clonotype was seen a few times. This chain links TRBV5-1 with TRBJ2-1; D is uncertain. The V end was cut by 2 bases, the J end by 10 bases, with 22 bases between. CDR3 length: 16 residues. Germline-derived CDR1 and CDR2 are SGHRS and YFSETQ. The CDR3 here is CASSFGASTTSAEQFF. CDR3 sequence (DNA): TGCGCCAGCAGCTTTGGAGCTTCTACCACTTCGGCGGAGCAGTTCTTC.

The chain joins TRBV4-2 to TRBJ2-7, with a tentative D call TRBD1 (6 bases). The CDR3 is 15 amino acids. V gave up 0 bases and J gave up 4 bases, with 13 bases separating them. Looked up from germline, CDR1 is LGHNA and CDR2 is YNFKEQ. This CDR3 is CASSQEDRHNYEQYF. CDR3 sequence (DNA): TGTGCCAGCAGCCAAGAGGACAGACATAATTACGAGCAGTACTTC.

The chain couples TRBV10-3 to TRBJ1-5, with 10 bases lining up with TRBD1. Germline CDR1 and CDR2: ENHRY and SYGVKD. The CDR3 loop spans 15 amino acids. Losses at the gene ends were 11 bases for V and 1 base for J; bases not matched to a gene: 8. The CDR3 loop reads CAAAGTGDSNQPQHF. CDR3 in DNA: TGTGCCGCAGCCGGGACAGGGGACAGCAATCAGCCCCAGCATTTT.

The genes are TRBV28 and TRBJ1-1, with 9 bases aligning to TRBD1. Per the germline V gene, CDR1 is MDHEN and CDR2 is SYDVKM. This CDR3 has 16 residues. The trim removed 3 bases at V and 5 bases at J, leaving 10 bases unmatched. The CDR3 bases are TGTGCCAGCAGTTTTGGTGGGACAGGGATTTTAACTGAAGCTTTCTTT. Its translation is CASSFGGTGILTEAFF. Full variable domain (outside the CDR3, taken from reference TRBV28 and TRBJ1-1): DVKVTQSSRYLVKRTGEKVFLECVQDMDHENMFWYRQDPGLGLRLIYFSYDVKMKEKGDIPEGYSVSREKKERFSLILESASTNQTSMYLCASSFGGTGILTEAFFGQGTRLTVV.

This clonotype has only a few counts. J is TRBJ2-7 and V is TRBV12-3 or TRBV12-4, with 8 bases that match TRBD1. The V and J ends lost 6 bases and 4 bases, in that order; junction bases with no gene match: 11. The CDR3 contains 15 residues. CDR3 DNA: TGTGCCAGCAGCGGACAGGGAAGGGGGATATACGAGCAGTACTTC. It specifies CASSGQGRGIYEQYF.